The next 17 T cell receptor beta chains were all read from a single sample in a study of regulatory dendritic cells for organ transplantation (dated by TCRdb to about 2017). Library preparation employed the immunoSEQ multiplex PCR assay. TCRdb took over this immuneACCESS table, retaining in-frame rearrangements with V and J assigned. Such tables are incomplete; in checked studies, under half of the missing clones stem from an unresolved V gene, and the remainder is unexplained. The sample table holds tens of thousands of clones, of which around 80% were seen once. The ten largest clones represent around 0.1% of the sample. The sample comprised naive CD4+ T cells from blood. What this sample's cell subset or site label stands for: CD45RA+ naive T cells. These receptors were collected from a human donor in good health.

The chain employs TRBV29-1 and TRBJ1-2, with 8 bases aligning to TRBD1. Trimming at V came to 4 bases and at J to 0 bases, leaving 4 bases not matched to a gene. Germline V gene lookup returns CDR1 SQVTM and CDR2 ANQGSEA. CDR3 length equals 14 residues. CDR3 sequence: CSVAQGGANYGYTF. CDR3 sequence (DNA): TGCAGCGTTGCACAGGGGGGAGCTAACTATGGCTACACCTTC.

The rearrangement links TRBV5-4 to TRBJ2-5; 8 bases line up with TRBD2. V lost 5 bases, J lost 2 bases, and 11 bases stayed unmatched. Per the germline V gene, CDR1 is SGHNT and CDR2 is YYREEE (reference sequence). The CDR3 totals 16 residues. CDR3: CASRSGGGGPQETQYF. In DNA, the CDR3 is TGTGCCAGCAGATCGGGGGGCGGGGGGCCTCAAGAGACCCAGTACTTC.

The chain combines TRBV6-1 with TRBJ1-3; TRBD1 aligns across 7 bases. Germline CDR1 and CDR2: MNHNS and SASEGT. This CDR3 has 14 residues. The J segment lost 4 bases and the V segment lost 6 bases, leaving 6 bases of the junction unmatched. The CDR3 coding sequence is TGTGCCAGCAGGCCGACAGGGACCGGAAACACCATATATTTT. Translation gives CASRPTGTGNTIYF.

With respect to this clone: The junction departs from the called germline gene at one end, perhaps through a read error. As DNA, the CDR3 is TGTGCTAGCAGCTGGGCGGGGGACAATGAGCAGTTCTTC. Translated, it gives CASSWAGDNEQFF. J is TRBJ2-1 and V is TRBV7-7, with 7 bases lining up with TRBD2. Per germline, CDR1 SSHAT and CDR2 FNYEAQ (reference sequence). The CDR3 covers 13 residues.

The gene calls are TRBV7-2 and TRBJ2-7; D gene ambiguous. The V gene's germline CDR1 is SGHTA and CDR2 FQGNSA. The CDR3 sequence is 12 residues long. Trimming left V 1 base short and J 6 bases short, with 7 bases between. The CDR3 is CASSLVTSEQYF. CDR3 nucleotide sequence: TGTGCCAGCAGCTTAGTCACATCCGAGCAGTACTTC. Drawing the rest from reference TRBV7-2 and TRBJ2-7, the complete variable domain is GAGVSQSPSNKVTEKGKDVELRCDPISGHTALYWYRQSLGQGLEFLIYFQGNSAPDKSGLPSDRFSAERTGGSVSTLTIQRTQQEDSAVYLCASSLVTSEQYFGPGTRLTVT.

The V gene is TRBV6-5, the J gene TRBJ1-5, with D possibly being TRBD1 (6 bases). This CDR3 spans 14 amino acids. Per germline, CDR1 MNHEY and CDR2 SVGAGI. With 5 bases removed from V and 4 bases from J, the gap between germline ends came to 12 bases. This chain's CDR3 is CASSEIRGNQPQHF. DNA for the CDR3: TGTGCCAGCAGTGAGATCAGGGGAAATCAGCCCCAGCATTTT.

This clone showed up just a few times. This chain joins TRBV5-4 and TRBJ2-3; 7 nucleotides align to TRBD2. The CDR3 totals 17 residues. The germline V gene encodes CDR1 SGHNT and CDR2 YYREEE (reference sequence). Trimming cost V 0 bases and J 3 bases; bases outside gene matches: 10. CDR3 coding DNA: TGTGCCAGCAGCTTGGAGGGAGCGGGGTTAGTGACAGATACGCAGTATTTT. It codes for CASSLEGAGLVTDTQYF.

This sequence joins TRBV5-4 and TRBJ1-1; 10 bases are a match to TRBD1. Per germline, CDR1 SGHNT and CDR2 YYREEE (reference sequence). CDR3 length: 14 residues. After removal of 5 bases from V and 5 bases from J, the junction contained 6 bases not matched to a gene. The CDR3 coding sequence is TGTGCCAGCAGTTCTGGGACAGGGGATACTGAAGCTTTCTTT. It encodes CASSSGTGDTEAFF.

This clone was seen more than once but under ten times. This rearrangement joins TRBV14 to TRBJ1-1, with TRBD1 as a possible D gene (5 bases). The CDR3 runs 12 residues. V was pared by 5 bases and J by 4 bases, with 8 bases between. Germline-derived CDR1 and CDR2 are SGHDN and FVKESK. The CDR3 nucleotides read TGTGCCAGCAGCGGGGGGGGCACTGAAGCTTTCTTT. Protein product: CASSGGGTEAFF. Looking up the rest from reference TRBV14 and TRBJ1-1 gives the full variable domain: EAGVTQFPSHSVIEKGQTVTLRCDPISGHDNLYWYRRVMGKEIKFLLHFVKESKQDESGMPNNRFLAERTGGTYSTLKVQPAELEDSGVYFCASSGGGTEAFFGQGTRLTVV.

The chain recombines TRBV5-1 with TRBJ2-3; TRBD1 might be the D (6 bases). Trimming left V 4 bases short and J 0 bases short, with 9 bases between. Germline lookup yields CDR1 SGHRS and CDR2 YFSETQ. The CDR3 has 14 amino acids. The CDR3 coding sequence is TGCGCCAGCAGCCCGGACAGTAGCACAGATACGCAGTATTTT. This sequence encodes CASSPDSSTDTQYF. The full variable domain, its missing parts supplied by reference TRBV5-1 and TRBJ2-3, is KAGVTQTPRYLIKTRGQQVTLSCSPISGHRSVSWYQQTPGQGLQFLFEYFSETQRNKGNFPGRFSGRQFSNSRSEMNVSTLELGDSALYLCASSPDSSTDTQYFGPGTRLTVL.

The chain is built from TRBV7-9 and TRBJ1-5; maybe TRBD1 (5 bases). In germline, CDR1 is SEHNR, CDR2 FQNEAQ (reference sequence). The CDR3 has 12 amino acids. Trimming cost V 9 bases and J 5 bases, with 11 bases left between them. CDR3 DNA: TGTGCCAGTGGGGGGGTTGATCAGCCCCAGCATTTT. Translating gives CASGGVDQPQHF. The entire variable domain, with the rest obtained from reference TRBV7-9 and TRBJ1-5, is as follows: DTGVSQNPRHKITKRGQNVTFRCDPISEHNRLYWYRQTLGQGPEFLTYFQNEAQLEKSRLLSDRFSAERPKGSFSTLEIQRTEQGDSAMYLCASGGVDQPQHFGDGTRLSIL.

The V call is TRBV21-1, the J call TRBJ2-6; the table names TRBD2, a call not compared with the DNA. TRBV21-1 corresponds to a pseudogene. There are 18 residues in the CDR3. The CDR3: CASSTLTCGGSGANVLTF. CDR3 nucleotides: TGTGCCAGCAGCACACTTACCTGCGGGGGCTCTGGGGCCAACGTCCTGACTTTC.

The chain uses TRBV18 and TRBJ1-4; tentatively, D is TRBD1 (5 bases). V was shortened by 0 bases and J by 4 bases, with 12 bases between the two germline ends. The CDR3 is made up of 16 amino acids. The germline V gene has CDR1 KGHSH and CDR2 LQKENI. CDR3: CASSPPAGKINEKLFF. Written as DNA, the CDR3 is TGTGCCAGCTCACCACCAGCAGGGAAAATTAATGAAAAACTGTTTTTT.

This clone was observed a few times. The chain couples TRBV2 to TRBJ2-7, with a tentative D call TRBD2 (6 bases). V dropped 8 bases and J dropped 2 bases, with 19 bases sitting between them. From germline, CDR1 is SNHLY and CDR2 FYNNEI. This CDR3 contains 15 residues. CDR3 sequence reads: CASSEGQGLTYEQYF. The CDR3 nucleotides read TGTGCCAGCTCGGAGGGGCAGGGCCTAACCTACGAGCAGTACTTC.

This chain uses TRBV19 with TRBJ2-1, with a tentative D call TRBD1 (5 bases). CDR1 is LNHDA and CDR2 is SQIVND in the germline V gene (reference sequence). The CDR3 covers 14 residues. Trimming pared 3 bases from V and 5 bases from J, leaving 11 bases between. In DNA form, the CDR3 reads TGTGCCAGTAGTATCAGGGCGGCACACAATGAGCAGTTCTTC. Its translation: CASSIRAAHNEQFF.

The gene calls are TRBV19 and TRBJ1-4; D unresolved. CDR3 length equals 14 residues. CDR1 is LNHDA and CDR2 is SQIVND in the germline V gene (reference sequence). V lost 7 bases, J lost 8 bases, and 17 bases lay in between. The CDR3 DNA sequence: TGTGCCAGTAAAGTAGCCCCAATGGAAGAAAAACTGTTTTTT. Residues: CASKVAPMEEKLFF.

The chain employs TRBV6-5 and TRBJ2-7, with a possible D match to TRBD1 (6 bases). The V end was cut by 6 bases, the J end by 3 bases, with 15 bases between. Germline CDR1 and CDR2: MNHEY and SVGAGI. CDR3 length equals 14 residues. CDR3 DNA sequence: TGTGCCAGCAGCCTCCGGGACAAATACTACGAGCAGTACTTC. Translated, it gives CASSLRDKYYEQYF.